The 23 T cell receptor beta chains reported below all come from one sample, sequenced in a study of radiation and T cells in renal cell carcinoma. Time point reported: baseline pretreatment blood. Treatment in this sample: 15 Gy SBRT to primary tumor, nephrectomy 4 weeks later. Produced via immunoSEQ multiplex PCR; TCRdb's table is partial and in-frame only. The sample contains 100,000 to 150,000 clones, approximately 82% of which appear only once. The input for sequencing was blood, taken from a patient whose treatment included radiotherapy and nephrectomy. Source of these receptors: a woman between 55 and 75 years old with renal cell carcinoma.

The J gene is TRBJ2-7, the V gene TRBV16, with D maybe TRBD2 (5 bases). CDR1 is KGHSY, CDR2 FQNENV, per germline. V was cut by 4 bases and J by 3 bases, with 16 bases left in between. The CDR3 runs 15 residues. This chain's CDR3 is CASSPLGDDNYEQYF. The CDR3 coding sequence is TGTGCCAGCAGCCCCCTGGGAGACGACAACTACGAGCAGTACTTC.

This clone appeared a single time. The chain carries TRBV27 and TRBJ2-7; D could derive from TRBD1 or TRBD2 (5 bases each). CDR1 is MNHEY, CDR2 SMNVEV, per germline (reference sequence). CDR3 length equals 14 residues. Trimming took 5 bases from V and 3 from J, leaving 14 bases between them. This chain's CDR3 is CASSHAGTDYEQYF. CDR3 nucleotide sequence: TGTGCCAGCAGTCATGCCGGGACGGACTACGAGCAGTACTTC.

V is TRBV9 and J is TRBJ1-4; the D gene is possibly TRBD1 (6 bases). The CDR3 sequence is 16 residues long. V was clipped by 1 base and J by 1 base, with 11 bases between them. Germline CDR1 reads SGDLS; CDR2 reads YYNGEE. CDR3 bases: TGTGCCAGCAGCGTATCACAGGGTAAAACTAATGAAAAACTGTTTTTT. This gives the protein CASSVSQGKTNEKLFF.

The chain carries TRBV6-6 and TRBJ2-7, with 11 bases aligning to TRBD2. The CDR3 is 14 amino acids. The trim removed 6 bases at V and 11 bases at J, leaving 12 bases unmatched. Germline loops: CDR1 MNHNY, CDR2 SVGAGI (reference sequence). CDR3 sequence: CASRETSGASREYF. The CDR3, as DNA: TGTGCCAGCAGGGAGACTAGCGGGGCCTCGAGGGAGTACTTC.

The J gene is TRBJ1-1, the V gene TRBV19, with D uncertain. From germline, CDR1 is LNHDA and CDR2 SQIVND (reference sequence). The CDR3 covers 14 residues. The V end lost 2 bases, the J end lost 10 bases, and 17 bases lay between the germline ends. CDR3 sequence reads: CASSITPSRAGAFF. The CDR3 bases are TGTGCCAGTAGTATAACCCCCTCCCGGGCTGGAGCTTTCTTT.

This clone was recorded once. The chain has TRBV4-1 and TRBJ2-7; D uncertain. V lost 1 base to trimming and J lost 0 bases, with 7 bases between them. There are 14 residues in the CDR3. Germline values: CDR1 MGHRA, CDR2 YSYEKL. The CDR3 loop is CASSQARSSYEQYF. Here the CDR3 DNA reads TGCGCCAGCAGCCAAGCGAGAAGCTCCTACGAGCAGTACTTC.

This chain links TRBV6-5 with TRBJ2-2; 10 positions agree with TRBD1. The CDR3 is 15 amino acids. V shed 5 bases and J 4 bases; nucleotides not matched to a gene: 4. Germline CDR1 MNHEY, CDR2 SVGAGI. Here the CDR3 DNA reads TGTGCCAGCAGTGGCTGGACAGGGGGCACCGGGGAGCTGTTTTTT. This gives the protein CASSGWTGGTGELFF.

The CDR3: CASSLGQQETQYF. As DNA, the CDR3 is TGTGCCAGCAGCTTAGGACAGCAAGAGACCCAGTACTTC. The rearrangement links TRBV11-3 to TRBJ2-5, with a possible D match to TRBD1 (5 bases). Germline CDR1 reads SGHNT; CDR2 reads YENEEA. Trimming left V 1 base short and J 2 bases short, with 5 bases between. The length of the CDR3 is 13 residues.

The rearrangement joins TRBV5-6 to TRBJ1-2, with unresolved D. Germline CDR1 is SGHDT and CDR2 is YYEEEE. Trimming took off 0 bases at V and 1 base at J, with 7 bases between the two ends. This CDR3 spans 14 amino acids. The CDR3 nucleotides are TGTGCCAGCAGCTTGGACGCCCGTAACTATGGCTACACCTTC. As protein: CASSLDARNYGYTF.

The chain is built from TRBV7-9 and TRBJ1-2, with no clear D. The CDR3 totals 15 residues. V was cut by 4 bases and J by 4 bases, with 16 bases left in between. CDR1 is SEHNR and CDR2 is FQNEAQ in the germline V gene (reference sequence). CDR3 DNA sequence: TGTGCCAGCAGCTCCCTAACGGAGGCTCGCTATGGCTACACCTTC. This sequence encodes CASSSLTEARYGYTF.

This chain connects TRBV27 to TRBJ2-5; D unclear. In germline, CDR1 is MNHEY, CDR2 SMNVEV (reference sequence). The CDR3 runs to 12 residues. Between the trimmed V and J ends, which lost 6 bases and 4 bases, there was a span of 9 bases. This CDR3 is CASRGSGETQYF. DNA for the CDR3: TGTGCCAGCAGGGGTTCGGGAGAGACCCAGTACTTC.

This chain uses TRBV19 with TRBJ1-5; D is unresolved. Germline lookup yields CDR1 LNHDA and CDR2 SQIVND (reference sequence). The CDR3 is made up of 14 amino acids. Between the trimmed V and J ends, which lost 2 bases and 6 bases, there was a span of 11 bases. Written as DNA, the CDR3 is TGTGCCAGTAGTATACAAGGGTTGGGTCAGCCCCAGCATTTT. Amino acid sequence: CASSIQGLGQPQHF.

The genes are TRBV2 and TRBJ1-5, with 9 bases matching TRBD1. This CDR3 has 15 amino acids. Germline V gene sequence: CDR1 SNHLY, CDR2 FYNNEI. Unmatched junction bases numbered 4, after V lost 4 bases and J lost 3 bases. The CDR3 bases are TGTGCCAGCAGTGGAGGGACAGGGCTCAATCAGCCCCAGCATTTT. It translates to CASSGGTGLNQPQHF. Full variable domain (outside the CDR3, taken from reference TRBV2 and TRBJ1-5): EPEVTQTPSHQVTQMGQEVILRCVPISNHLYFYWYRQILGQKVEFLVSFYNNEISEKSEIFDDQFSVERPDGSNFTLKIRSTKLEDSAMYFCASSGGTGLNQPQHFGDGTRLSIL.

This rearrangement joins TRBV9 to TRBJ2-2, with D perhaps matching TRBD1 (6 bases). Germline V gene lookup returns CDR1 SGDLS and CDR2 YYNGEE. The CDR3 totals 15 residues. V was cut by 3 bases and J by 6 bases, with 15 bases left in between. In DNA, the CDR3 is TGTGCCAGCAGCGCAGAACAGGGACGGGCCGGGGAGCTGTTTTTT. Translation: CASSAEQGRAGELFF. The complete variable domain, with remaining parts taken from reference TRBV9 and TRBJ2-2, reads DSGVTQTPKHLITATGQRVTLRCSPRSGDLSVYWYQQSLDQGLQFLIQYYNGEERAKGNILERFSAQQFPDLHSELNLSSLELGDSALYFCASSAEQGRAGELFFGEGSRLTVL.

The V gene is TRBV19, the J gene TRBJ1-3; TRBD1 is a possible D gene (5 bases). CDR3 length: 15 amino acids. Germline loops: CDR1 LNHDA, CDR2 SQIVND (reference sequence). Trimming took off 6 bases at V and 3 bases at J, with 15 bases between the two ends. Written as DNA, the CDR3 is TGTGCCAGTAGAAATCCCGGGACTCTTGGAAACACCATATATTTT. The encoded protein is CASRNPGTLGNTIYF.

The chain links TRBV11-2 to TRBJ1-1, with D unresolved. The germline V gene encodes CDR1 SGHAT and CDR2 FQNNGV. The CDR3 runs to 14 residues. The ends were cut back, 6 bases at V and 1 base at J, with 12 bases in the middle. CDR3 loop: CASRLWISNTEAFF. CDR3 nucleotide sequence: TGTGCCAGCAGGTTGTGGATCTCGAACACTGAAGCTTTCTTT.

The CDR3 nucleotides are TGTGCCAGTAGTATAGGGCAGCCGTTGCAGCCCCAGCATTTT. Protein sequence: CASSIGQPLQPQHF. The chain combines TRBV19 with TRBJ1-5; the D is unclear. The V gene lost 1 base and the J gene lost 7 bases, with 11 bases spanning the gap. This CDR3 is built from 14 residues. Germline V gene lookup returns CDR1 LNHDA and CDR2 SQIVND (reference sequence). The full variable domain, with the rest looked up from reference TRBV19 and TRBJ1-5, is DGGITQSPKYLFRKEGQNVTLSCEQNLNHDAMYWYRQDPGQGLRLIYYSQIVNDFQKGDIAEGYSVSREKKESFPLTVTSAQKNPTAFYLCASSIGQPLQPQHFGDGTRLSIL.

The V call is TRBV7-9, the J call TRBJ2-3; TRBD2 agrees at 7 bases. This CDR3 has 16 amino acids. The germline V gene has CDR1 SEHNR and CDR2 FQNEAQ (reference sequence). V was pared by 2 bases and J by 0 bases, with 5 bases of the junction left unmatched. CDR3 DNA sequence: TGTGCCAGCAGCTTATCGAGCGGGGCCAGCACAGATACGCAGTATTTT. Encoded protein: CASSLSSGASTDTQYF. The whole variable domain, filled in from reference TRBV7-9 and TRBJ2-3, reads DTGVSQNPRHKITKRGQNVTFRCDPISEHNRLYWYRQTLGQGPEFLTYFQNEAQLEKSRLLSDRFSAERPKGSFSTLEIQRTEQGDSAMYLCASSLSSGASTDTQYFGPGTRLTVL.

This sequence joins TRBV6-5 and TRBJ1-1; 7 bases match TRBD1. CDR1 is MNHEY and CDR2 is SVGAGI in the germline V gene. J gave up 8 bases and V 0 bases, and 9 bases lay outside the gene matches. The CDR3 loop spans 15 amino acids. The CDR3 DNA sequence: TGTGCCAGCAGTTACTCACCTCGGGCAGGGGGAGAAGCTTTCTTT. Amino acid sequence: CASSYSPRAGGEAFF.

The chain uses TRBV6-6 and TRBJ1-2; D may be TRBD1 (6 bases). Trimming took off 2 bases at V and 8 bases at J, with 9 bases between the two ends. Germline CDR1 and CDR2: MNHNY and SVGAGI (reference sequence). The CDR3 has 12 residues. The CDR3 here is CASSYAGVGYTF. Here the CDR3 DNA reads TGTGCCAGCAGTTACGCAGGGGTCGGCTACACCTTC.

The chain combines TRBV6-1 with TRBJ1-5; no firm D call. CDR1 and CDR2 from the germline V gene are MNHNS and SASEGT. The CDR3 covers 14 residues. V lost 7 bases and J lost 6, with 16 bases in between. CDR3: CASTEGGFGQPQHF. The CDR3 DNA reads TGTGCCAGCACTGAGGGAGGGTTTGGTCAGCCCCAGCATTTT.

This clone was counted once. The V call is TRBV27, the J call TRBJ1-1; 9 bases line up with TRBD1. J gave up 1 base and V 5 bases, and 5 bases lay outside the gene matches. The CDR3 is made up of 15 amino acids. Germline lookup yields CDR1 MNHEY and CDR2 SMNVEV (reference sequence). Here the CDR3 reads CASSPTGGPNTEAFF. The CDR3, as DNA: TGTGCCAGCAGTCCGACAGGGGGGCCGAACACTGAAGCTTTCTTT.

The gene calls are TRBV7-3 and TRBJ2-7, with D possibly matching TRBD1 (5 bases). V lost 5 bases to trimming and J lost 0 bases, with 14 bases between them. This CDR3 spans 15 amino acids. Per germline, CDR1 SGHTA and CDR2 FQGTGA. The CDR3 DNA sequence: TGTGCCAGCAGCCCCGGAAGGGGATACTCCTACGAGCAGTACTTC. Amino acid sequence: CASSPGRGYSYEQYF.